These T cell receptor beta chains were read from a single sample in a study of identical twins. In TCRdb, the 5' RACE reads were re-called with MiXCR into one record per CDR3 protein. The sample yields approximately 220,000 distinct CDR3 sequences, around 6.9% seen once. The data also belong to a second study, concerning yellow fever vaccine responses in identical twins.

Input material: memory (CD45RO+) T cells sorted from blood. The receptors derive from a woman between 18 and 29 years old in good health. The CDR3 runs from the conserved cysteine through the conserved F or W. D genes are given only for firm matches. Rows give clone size only sometimes, using once, few, many, or a class for an expanded clone.

v_call	clone_size	d_call	j_call	cdr3_aa	cdr3_nt
TRBV24-1	many	TRBD1	TRBJ2-3	CATSDWGTATYTQYF	TGTGCCACCAGTGATTGGGGGACAGCGACCTATACGCAGTATTTT
TRBV28	few	.	TRBJ2-4	CASSLVRDTNIQYF	TGTGCCAGCAGCCTGGTCCGGGACACGAACATTCAGTACTTC
TRBV6-1	.	TRBD2	TRBJ2-3	CASSSTPGLAAPTDTQYF	TGTGCCAGCAGCTCAACCCCGGGACTAGCGGCACCCACAGATACGCAGTATTTT
TRBV5-6	many	TRBD1	TRBJ1-5	CASSSLQGASNQPQHF	TGTGCCAGCAGCTCATTACAGGGGGCAAGCAATCAGCCCCAGCATTTT
TRBV27	.	TRBD2	TRBJ2-1	CASSQMTSGKGSGAYNEQFF	TGTGCCAGCAGCCAAATGACTAGCGGGAAAGGATCGGGGGCCTACAATGAGCAGTTCTTC
TRBV7-6	.	.	TRBJ2-5	CASSPFAAETQYF	TGTGCCAGCAGCCCGTTTGCCGCGGAGACCCAGTACTTC
TRBV27	.	TRBD2	TRBJ2-7	CASSFGLAGASEQYF	TGTGCCAGCTCTTTCGGACTAGCGGGAGCTAGTGAGCAGTACTTC
TRBV6-4	few	.	TRBJ2-2	CASSDGRSAGELFF	TGTGCCAGCAGTGACGGGCGTAGCGCCGGGGAGCTGTTTTTT
TRBV18	few	TRBD1	TRBJ2-1	CASSPPSRGPASGNEQFF	TGTGCCAGCTCACCACCATCGAGGGGGCCAGCCTCGGGGAATGAGCAGTTCTTC
TRBV11-2	few	.	TRBJ2-2	CASSLVTAGRSGKTGELFF	TGTGCCAGCAGCTTAGTAACGGCGGGGAGGAGCGGAAAAACCGGGGAGCTGTTTTTT
TRBV6-1	many	TRBD1	TRBJ2-2	CASSRPGQATGELFF	TGTGCCAGCAGTCGTCCGGGACAGGCCACCGGGGAGCTGTTTTTT
TRBV7-2	many	.	TRBJ1-1	CASSANWGNTEAFF	TGTGCCAGCAGCGCCAATTGGGGGAATACTGAAGCTTTCTTT
TRBV27	many	TRBD1	TRBJ2-5	CASSSGPGQGEARETQYF	TGTGCCAGCAGTTCTGGACCGGGACAGGGGGAGGCAAGGGAGACCCAGTACTTC
TRBV29-1	many	.	TRBJ2-1	CSVGKPGQAQFF	TGCAGCGTTGGAAAGCCGGGACAAGCGCAGTTCTTC
TRBV6-2/TRBV6-3	.	TRBD2	TRBJ2-1	CASSPGLAVYNEQFF	TGTGCCAGCAGCCCCGGACTAGCGGTCTACAATGAGCAGTTCTTC
TRBV27	.	.	TRBJ1-5	CASSSGNGNQPQHF	TGTGCCAGCAGTTCGGGAAACGGCAATCAGCCCCAGCATTTT
TRBV4-2	many	TRBD1	TRBJ2-7	CASSRVLDRAYEQYF	TGTGCCAGCAGCAGAGTATTGGACAGGGCCTACGAGCAGTACTTC
TRBV6-2/TRBV6-3	few	.	TRBJ2-3	CASSYSMAPDTQYF	TGTGCCAGCAGTTACTCGATGGCCCCAGATACGCAGTATTTT
TRBV7-2	many	TRBD1	TRBJ2-2	CASSLRGGAGELFF	TGTGCCAGCAGCCTCCGAGGGGGCGCCGGGGAGCTGTTTTTT
TRBV5-1	few	.	TRBJ2-2	CASSLIVTANTGELFF	TGCGCCAGCAGCTTGATTGTCACGGCGAACACCGGGGAGCTGTTTTTT
TRBV28	.	.	TRBJ1-5	CASSSLGARQPQHF	TGTGCCAGCAGTTCGCTGGGGGCACGACAGCCCCAGCATTTT
TRBV6-5	.	TRBD1	TRBJ1-2	CASSDRDGYTF	TGTGCCAGCAGTGACAGGGATGGCTACACCTTC